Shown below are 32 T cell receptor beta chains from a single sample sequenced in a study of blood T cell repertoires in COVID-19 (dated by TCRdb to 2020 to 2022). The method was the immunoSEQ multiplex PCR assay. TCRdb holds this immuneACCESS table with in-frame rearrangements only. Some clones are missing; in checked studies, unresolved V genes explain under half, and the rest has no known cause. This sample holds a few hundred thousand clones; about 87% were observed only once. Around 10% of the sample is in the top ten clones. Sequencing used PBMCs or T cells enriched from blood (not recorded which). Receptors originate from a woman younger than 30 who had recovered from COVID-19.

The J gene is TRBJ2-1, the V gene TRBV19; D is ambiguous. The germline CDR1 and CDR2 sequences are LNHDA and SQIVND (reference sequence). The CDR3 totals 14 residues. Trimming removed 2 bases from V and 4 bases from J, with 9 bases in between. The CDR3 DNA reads TGTGCCAGTAGTATACAACTCCGGTACAATGAGCAGTTCTTC. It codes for CASSIQLRYNEQFF.

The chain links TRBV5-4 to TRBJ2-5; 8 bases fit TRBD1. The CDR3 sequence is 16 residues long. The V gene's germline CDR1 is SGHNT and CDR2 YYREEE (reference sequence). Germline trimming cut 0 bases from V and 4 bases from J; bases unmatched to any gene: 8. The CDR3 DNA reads TGTGCCAGCAGCTTGGCCCCGGACAGGGACGTAGAGACCCAGTACTTC. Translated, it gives CASSLAPDRDVETQYF. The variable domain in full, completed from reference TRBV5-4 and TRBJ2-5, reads ETGVTQSPTHLIKTRGQQVTLRCSSQSGHNTVSWYQQALGQGPQFIFQYYREEENGRGNFPPRFSGLQFPNYSSELNVNALELDDSALYLCASSLAPDRDVETQYFGPGTRLLVL.

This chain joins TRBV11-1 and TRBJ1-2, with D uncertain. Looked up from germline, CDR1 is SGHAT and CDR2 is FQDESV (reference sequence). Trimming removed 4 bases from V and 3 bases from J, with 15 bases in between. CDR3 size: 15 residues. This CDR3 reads CASSSKPTQYYGYTF. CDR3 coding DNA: TGTGCCAGCAGCTCGAAACCAACACAATACTATGGCTACACCTTC. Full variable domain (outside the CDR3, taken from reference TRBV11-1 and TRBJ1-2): EAEVAQSPRYKITEKSQAVAFWCDPISGHATLYWYRQILGQGPELLVQFQDESVVDDSQLPKDRFSAERLKGVDSTLKIQPAELGDSAMYLCASSSKPTQYYGYTFGSGTRLTVV.

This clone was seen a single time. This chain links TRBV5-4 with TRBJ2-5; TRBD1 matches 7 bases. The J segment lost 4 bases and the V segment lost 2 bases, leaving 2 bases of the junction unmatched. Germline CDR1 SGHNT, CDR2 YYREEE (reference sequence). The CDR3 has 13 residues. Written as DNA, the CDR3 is TGTGCCAGCAGCTTCGAGGGGGCAGAGACCCAGTACTTC. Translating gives CASSFEGAETQYF. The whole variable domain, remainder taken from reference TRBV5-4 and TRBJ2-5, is ETGVTQSPTHLIKTRGQQVTLRCSSQSGHNTVSWYQQALGQGPQFIFQYYREEENGRGNFPPRFSGLQFPNYSSELNVNALELDDSALYLCASSFEGAETQYFGPGTRLLVL.

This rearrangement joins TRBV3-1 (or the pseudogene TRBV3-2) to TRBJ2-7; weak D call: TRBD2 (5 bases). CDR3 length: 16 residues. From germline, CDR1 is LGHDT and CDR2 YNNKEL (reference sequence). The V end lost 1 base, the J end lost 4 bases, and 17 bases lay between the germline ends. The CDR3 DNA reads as TGTGCCAGCAGCCAAGGGCTAGAGGGCTGGGAATACGAGCAGTACTTC. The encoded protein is CASSQGLEGWEYEQYF.

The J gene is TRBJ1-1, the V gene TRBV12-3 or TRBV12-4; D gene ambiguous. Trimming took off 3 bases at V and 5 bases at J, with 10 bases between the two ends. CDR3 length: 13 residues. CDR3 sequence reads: CASSFGWRTEAFF. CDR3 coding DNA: TGTGCCAGCAGTTTCGGCTGGAGGACTGAAGCTTTCTTT.

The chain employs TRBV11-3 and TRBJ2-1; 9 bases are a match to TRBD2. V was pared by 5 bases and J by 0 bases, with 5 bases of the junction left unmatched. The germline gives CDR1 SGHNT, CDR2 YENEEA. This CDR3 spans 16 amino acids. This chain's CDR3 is CASSPHSGSSYNEQFF. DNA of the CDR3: TGTGCCAGCAGCCCCCATAGCGGGAGCTCCTACAATGAGCAGTTCTTC.

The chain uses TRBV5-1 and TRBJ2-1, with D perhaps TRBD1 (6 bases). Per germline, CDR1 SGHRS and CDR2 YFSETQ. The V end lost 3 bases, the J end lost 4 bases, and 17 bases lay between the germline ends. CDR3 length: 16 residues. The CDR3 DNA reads TGCGCCAGCAGCTGGGGGCTAGAGAAGGGTTACAATGAGCAGTTCTTC. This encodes CASSWGLEKGYNEQFF.

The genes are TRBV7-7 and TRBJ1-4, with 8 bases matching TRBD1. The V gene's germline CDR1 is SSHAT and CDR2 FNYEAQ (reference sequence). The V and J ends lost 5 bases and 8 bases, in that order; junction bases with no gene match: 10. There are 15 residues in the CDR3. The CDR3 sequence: CASSGGQGPNEKLFF. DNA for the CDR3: TGTGCCAGCAGCGGCGGACAGGGCCCAAACGAAAAACTGTTTTTT.

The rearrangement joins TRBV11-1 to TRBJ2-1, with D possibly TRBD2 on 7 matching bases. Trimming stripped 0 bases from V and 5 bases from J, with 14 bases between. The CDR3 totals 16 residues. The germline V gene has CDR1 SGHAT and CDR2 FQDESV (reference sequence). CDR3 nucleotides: TGTGCCAGCAGCTTAGCTGTGCAGGGGAGGGACAATGAGCAGTTCTTC. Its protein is CASSLAVQGRDNEQFF. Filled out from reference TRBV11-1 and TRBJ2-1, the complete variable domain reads EAEVAQSPRYKITEKSQAVAFWCDPISGHATLYWYRQILGQGPELLVQFQDESVVDDSQLPKDRFSAERLKGVDSTLKIQPAELGDSAMYLCASSLAVQGRDNEQFFGPGTRLTVL.

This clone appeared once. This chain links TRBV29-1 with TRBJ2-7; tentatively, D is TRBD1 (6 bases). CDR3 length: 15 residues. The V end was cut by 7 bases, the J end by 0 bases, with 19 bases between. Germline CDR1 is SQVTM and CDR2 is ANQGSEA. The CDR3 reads CSARQQGSSSYEQYF. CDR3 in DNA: TGCAGCGCCCGTCAACAGGGTTCAAGCTCCTACGAGCAGTACTTC.

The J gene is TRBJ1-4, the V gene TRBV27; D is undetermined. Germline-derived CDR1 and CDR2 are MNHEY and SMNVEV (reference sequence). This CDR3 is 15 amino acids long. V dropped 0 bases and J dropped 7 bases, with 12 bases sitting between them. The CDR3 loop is CASSLSHMVGEKLFF. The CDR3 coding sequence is TGTGCCAGCAGTTTATCCCACATGGTTGGTGAAAAACTGTTTTTT.

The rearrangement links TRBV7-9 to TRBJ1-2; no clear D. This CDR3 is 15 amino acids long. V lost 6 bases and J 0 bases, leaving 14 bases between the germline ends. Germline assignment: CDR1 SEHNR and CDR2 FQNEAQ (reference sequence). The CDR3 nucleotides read TGTGCCAGCAGTTCCGGTAGGCAGGCTAACTATGGCTACACCTTC. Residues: CASSSGRQANYGYTF.

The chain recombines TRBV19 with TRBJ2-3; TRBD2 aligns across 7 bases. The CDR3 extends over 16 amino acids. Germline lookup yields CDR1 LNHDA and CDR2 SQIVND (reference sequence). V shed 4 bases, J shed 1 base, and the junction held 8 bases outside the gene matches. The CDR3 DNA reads TGTGCCAGTAGTACCCGGACTAGAGGGGGCACAGATACGCAGTATTTT. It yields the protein CASSTRTRGGTDTQYF.

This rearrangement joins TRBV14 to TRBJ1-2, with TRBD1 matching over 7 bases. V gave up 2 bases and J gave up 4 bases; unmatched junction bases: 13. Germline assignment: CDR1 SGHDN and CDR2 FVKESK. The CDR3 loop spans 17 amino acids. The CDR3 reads CASSQTGQITTTYGYTF. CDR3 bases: TGTGCCAGCAGCCAAACGGGACAGATAACTACTACCTATGGCTACACCTTC.

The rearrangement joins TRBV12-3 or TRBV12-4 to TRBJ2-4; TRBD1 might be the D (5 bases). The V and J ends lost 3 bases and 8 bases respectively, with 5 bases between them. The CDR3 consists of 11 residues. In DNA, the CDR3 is TGTGCCAGCAGTTTGGGGCACATTCAGTACTTC. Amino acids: CASSLGHIQYF.

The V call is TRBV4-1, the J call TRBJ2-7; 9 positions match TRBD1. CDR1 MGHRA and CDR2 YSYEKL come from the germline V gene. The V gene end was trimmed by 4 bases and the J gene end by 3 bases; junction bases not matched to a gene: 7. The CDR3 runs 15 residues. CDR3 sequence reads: CASSPQPGQGYEQYF. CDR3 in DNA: TGCGCCAGCAGCCCTCAGCCGGGACAGGGCTACGAGCAGTACTTC.

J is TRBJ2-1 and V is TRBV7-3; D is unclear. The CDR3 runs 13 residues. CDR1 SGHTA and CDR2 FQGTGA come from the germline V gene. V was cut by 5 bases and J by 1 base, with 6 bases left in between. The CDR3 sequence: CASSVQSYNEQFF. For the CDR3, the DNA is TGTGCCAGCAGCGTCCAATCCTACAATGAGCAGTTCTTC.

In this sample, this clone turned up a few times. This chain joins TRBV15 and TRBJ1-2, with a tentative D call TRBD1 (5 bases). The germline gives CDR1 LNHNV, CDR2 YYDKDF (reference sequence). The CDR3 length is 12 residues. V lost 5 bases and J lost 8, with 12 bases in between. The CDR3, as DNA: TGTGCCACCAGCCGGAGGGACGGCGGCTACACCTTC. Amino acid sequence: CATSRRDGGYTF.

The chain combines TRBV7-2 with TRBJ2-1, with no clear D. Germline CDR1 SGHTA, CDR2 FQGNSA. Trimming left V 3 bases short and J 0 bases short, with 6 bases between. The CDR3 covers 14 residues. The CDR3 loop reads CASSFPVSYNEQFF. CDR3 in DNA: TGTGCCAGCAGCTTCCCCGTCTCCTACAATGAGCAGTTCTTC.

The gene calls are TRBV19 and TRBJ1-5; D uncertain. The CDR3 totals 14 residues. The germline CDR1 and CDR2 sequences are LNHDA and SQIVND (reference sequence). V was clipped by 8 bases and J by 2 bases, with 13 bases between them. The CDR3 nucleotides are TGTGCCAGTTCCGAGAGCGGGGGCAATCAGCCCCAGCATTTT. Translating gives CASSESGGNQPQHF.

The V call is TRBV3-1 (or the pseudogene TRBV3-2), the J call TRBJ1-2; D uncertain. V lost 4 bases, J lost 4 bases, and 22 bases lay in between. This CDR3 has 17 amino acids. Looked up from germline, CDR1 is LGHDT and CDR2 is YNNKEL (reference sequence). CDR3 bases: TGTGCCAGCAGCCCAACCTTCACGGGAGCCCCTGGCTATGGCTACACCTTC. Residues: CASSPTFTGAPGYGYTF.

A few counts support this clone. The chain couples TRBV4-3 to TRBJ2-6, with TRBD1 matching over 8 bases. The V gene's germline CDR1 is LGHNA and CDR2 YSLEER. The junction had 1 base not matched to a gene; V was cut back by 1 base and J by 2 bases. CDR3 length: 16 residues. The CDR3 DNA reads TGCGCCAGCAGCCAAGCGGACAGGGCTGGGGCCAACGTCCTGACTTTC. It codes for CASSQADRAGANVLTF.

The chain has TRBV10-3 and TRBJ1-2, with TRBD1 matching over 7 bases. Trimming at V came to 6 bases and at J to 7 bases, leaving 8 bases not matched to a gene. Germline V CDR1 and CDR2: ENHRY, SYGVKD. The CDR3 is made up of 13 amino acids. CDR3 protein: CAISRDRDFGYTF. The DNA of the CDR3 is TGTGCCATCAGCCGCGACAGGGATTTTGGCTACACCTTC.

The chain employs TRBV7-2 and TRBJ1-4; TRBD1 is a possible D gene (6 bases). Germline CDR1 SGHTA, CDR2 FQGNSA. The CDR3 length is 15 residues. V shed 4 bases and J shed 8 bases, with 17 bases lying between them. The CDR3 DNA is TGTGCCAGCAGCTGGGCTACAGGGAGTGAGGAAAAACTGTTTTTT. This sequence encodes CASSWATGSEEKLFF.

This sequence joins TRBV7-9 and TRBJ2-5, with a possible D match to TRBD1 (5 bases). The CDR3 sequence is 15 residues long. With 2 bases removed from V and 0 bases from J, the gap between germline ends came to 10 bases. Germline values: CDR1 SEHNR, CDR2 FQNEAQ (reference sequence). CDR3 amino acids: CASSLRGRYQETQYF. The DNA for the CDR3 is TGTGCCAGCAGCTTAAGGGGAAGGTACCAAGAGACCCAGTACTTC.

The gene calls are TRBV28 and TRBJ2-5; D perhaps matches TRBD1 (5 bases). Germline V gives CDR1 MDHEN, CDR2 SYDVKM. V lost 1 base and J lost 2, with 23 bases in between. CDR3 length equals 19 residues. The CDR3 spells CASSLSWTKKRPTQETQYF. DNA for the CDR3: TGTGCCAGCAGTTTATCTTGGACAAAGAAACGTCCAACACAAGAGACCCAGTACTTC. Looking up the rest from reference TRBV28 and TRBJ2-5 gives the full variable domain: DVKVTQSSRYLVKRTGEKVFLECVQDMDHENMFWYRQDPGLGLRLIYFSYDVKMKEKGDIPEGYSVSREKKERFSLILESASTNQTSMYLCASSLSWTKKRPTQETQYFGPGTRLLVL.

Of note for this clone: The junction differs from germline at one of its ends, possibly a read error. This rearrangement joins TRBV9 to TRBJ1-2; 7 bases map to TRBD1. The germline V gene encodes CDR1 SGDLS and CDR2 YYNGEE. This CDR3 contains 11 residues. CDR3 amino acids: CASSVGDRFSF. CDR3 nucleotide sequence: TGTGCCAGCAGCGTAGGGGACAGATTCAGCTTC. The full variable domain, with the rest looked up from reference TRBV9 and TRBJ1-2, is DSGVTQTPKHLITATGQRVTLRCSPRSGDLSVYWYQQSLDQGLQFLIQYYNGEERAKGNILERFSAQQFPDLHSELNLSSLELGDSALYFCASSVGDRFSFGSGTRLTVV.

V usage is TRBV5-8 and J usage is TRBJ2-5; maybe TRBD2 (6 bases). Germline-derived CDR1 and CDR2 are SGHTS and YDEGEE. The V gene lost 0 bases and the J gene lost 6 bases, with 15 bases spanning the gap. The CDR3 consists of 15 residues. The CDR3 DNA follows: TGTGCCAGCAGCTTGGAGCGGTTCGGGGGAAAGACCCAGTACTTC. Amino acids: CASSLERFGGKTQYF.

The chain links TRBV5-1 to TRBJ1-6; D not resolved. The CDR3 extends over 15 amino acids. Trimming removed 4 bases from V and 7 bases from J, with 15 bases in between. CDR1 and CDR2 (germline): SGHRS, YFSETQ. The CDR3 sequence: CASSLIDNTNSPLHF. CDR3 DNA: TGCGCCAGCAGCCTAATAGACAATACAAATTCACCCCTCCACTTT.

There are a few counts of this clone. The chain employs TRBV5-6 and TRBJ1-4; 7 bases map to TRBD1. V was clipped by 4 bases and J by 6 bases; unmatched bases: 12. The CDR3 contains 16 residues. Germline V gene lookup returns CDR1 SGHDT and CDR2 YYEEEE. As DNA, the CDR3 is TGTGCCAGCAGCGGCGGGACAGCGCCGAGTCATGAAAAACTGTTTTTT. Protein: CASSGGTAPSHEKLFF.

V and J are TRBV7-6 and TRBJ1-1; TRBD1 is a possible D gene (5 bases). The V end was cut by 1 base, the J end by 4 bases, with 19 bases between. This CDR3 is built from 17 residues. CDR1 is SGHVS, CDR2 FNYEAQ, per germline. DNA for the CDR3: TGTGCCAGCAGCTTAGTTCGGTCCGGGTTCGGGGGCACTGAAGCTTTCTTT. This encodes CASSLVRSGFGGTEAFF.